A selection of T cell receptor beta chains follows, all from one sample in a study of T cells in Graves' hyperthyroidism and ophthalmopathy. TCRdb reprocessed the multiplex PCR reads via MiXCR and lists one record per CDR3 protein. The data show around 370,000 distinct CDR3 sequences, around 20% seen once. The sample taken for sequencing was blood. Source of these receptors: a man aged 18 to 29 with Graves' ophthalmopathy. CDR3s include the opening cysteine and the closing phenylalanine or tryptophan. Fields, in order: clone size, V gene, J gene, D gene, CDR3 DNA, CDR3 protein. D genes are given only for firm matches. For some rows the clone size is stated as once, few or many, or as a class when expanded; others skip it.

size: many
V: TRBV28
J: TRBJ2-2
D: TRBD1
DNA: TGTGCCAGCAGTACCCCAGGGGGTGGCTCGGGCACCGGGGAGCTGTTTTTT
CDR3: CASSTPGGGSGTGELFF

size: few
V: TRBV4-1
J: TRBJ2-7
D: TRBD1
DNA: TGCGCCAGCAGCCAAGTTTTATTAGTGGGGACAGGGAACTCCTACGAGCAGTACTTC
CDR3: CASSQVLLVGTGNSYEQYF

size: NA
V: TRBV28
J: TRBJ2-7
D: NA
DNA: TGTGCCAGCAGTCCCCGCCCCCCACTCCTACGCGAGCAGTACTTC
CDR3: CASSPRPPLLREQYF

size: NA
V: TRBV28
J: TRBJ2-1
D: NA
DNA: TGTGCCAGCACCTTAGGGCAAGGAAGGGGTGAGCAGTTCTTC
CDR3: CASTLGQGRGEQFF

size: few
V: TRBV6-1
J: TRBJ2-5
D: TRBD1
DNA: TGTGCCAGCAGTCCCGGGACAGGGGTCCGCGGAACCCAGTACTTC
CDR3: CASSPGTGVRGTQYF

size: few
V: TRBV7-6
J: TRBJ2-3
D: TRBD2
DNA: TGTGCCAGCAGCTTAGTCCCTAGCGGGGGGGCGGCAGATACGCAGTATTTT
CDR3: CASSLVPSGGAADTQYF

size: many
V: TRBV5-1
J: TRBJ2-3
D: NA
DNA: TGCGCCAGCAGCTTGGTTGGAGATACGCAGTATTTT
CDR3: CASSLVGDTQYF

size: few
V: TRBV9
J: TRBJ2-7
D: NA
DNA: TGTGCCAGCAGCGTAGCGGGGTTGAGCTCCTACGAGCAGTACTTC
CDR3: CASSVAGLSSYEQYF

size: few
V: TRBV29-1
J: TRBJ2-1
D: TRBD1
DNA: TGCAGCGTTGATTGGCAGGGGGTCTACAATGAGCAGTTCTTC
CDR3: CSVDWQGVYNEQFF

size: many
V: TRBV7-6
J: TRBJ2-6
D: NA
DNA: TGTGCCAGCAGCTTGACTCCCTCTGGGGCCAACGTCCTGACTTTC
CDR3: CASSLTPSGANVLTF

size: once
V: TRBV2
J: TRBJ2-7
D: NA
DNA: TGTGCCAGCAGTAGGACAGTCTACGAGCAGTACTTC
CDR3: CASSRTVYEQYF

size: once
V: TRBV7-9
J: TRBJ2-3
D: TRBD2
DNA: TGTGCCAGCAGCTTACTAGAGACTAGCGGGGACCGAGATACGCAGTATTTT
CDR3: CASSLLETSGDRDTQYF

size: few
V: TRBV2
J: TRBJ2-2
D: NA
DNA: TGTGCCAGCAGTGTAGCCGGGGAGCTGTTTTTT
CDR3: CASSVAGELFF

size: many
V: TRBV6-1
J: TRBJ1-5
D: TRBD1
DNA: TGTGCCAGCAGTTATACGCCTGGCAGGGGGATGAATCAGCCCCAGCATTTT
CDR3: CASSYTPGRGMNQPQHF

size: many
V: TRBV20-1
J: TRBJ1-2
D: NA
DNA: TGCAGTGCTACCGGGGAGGGCTATGGCTACACCTTC
CDR3: CSATGEGYGYTF

size: many
V: TRBV2
J: TRBJ2-7
D: NA
DNA: TGTGCCAGCAGTGAAGCACGTCAGAGCTCCTACGAGCAGTACTTC
CDR3: CASSEARQSSYEQYF

size: NA
V: TRBV20-1
J: TRBJ2-7
D: NA
DNA: TGCAGTGCATCAGGGGGGCTACTTTGGGGGGAGCAGTACTTC
CDR3: CSASGGLLWGEQYF

size: NA
V: TRBV10-1
J: TRBJ2-7
D: NA
DNA: TGCGCCAGCAGTGAGCGGCTCGGCTACGAGCGATACTTC
CDR3: CASSERLGYERYF

size: NA
V: TRBV5-6
J: TRBJ1-5
D: NA
DNA: TGTGCCAGCAGCTTGGATGGGGGAGGCCATCAGCCCCAGCATTTT
CDR3: CASSLDGGGHQPQHF

size: few
V: TRBV6-6
J: TRBJ2-5
D: NA
DNA: TGTGCCAGCAGTTACTCGATCGTTGCCCCGGAGACCCAGTACTTC
CDR3: CASSYSIVAPETQYF

size: few
V: TRBV7-8
J: TRBJ2-2
D: NA
DNA: TGTGCCAGCAGCCCAGTCAGGGCTAACACCGGGGAGCTGTTTTTT
CDR3: CASSPVRANTGELFF

size: NA
V: TRBV2
J: TRBJ1-1
D: TRBD1
DNA: TGTGCCAGCAGCGCCCACCGGGACAGGGCGGACACTGAAACTTTCTTT
CDR3: CASSAHRDRADTETFF

size: NA
V: TRBV7-3
J: TRBJ2-3
D: TRBD2
DNA: TGTGCCAGCAGCTTAGAGCGGGGGGGTACGCAGTATTTT
CDR3: CASSLERGGTQYF

size: many
V: TRBV28
J: TRBJ2-1
D: NA
DNA: TGTGCCAGCAGTTCCTTCGGTAGGGCATACAATGAGCAGTTCTTC
CDR3: CASSSFGRAYNEQFF

size: many
V: TRBV6-2/TRBV6-3
J: TRBJ1-5
D: TRBD1
DNA: TGTGCCAGCCTGGTGGACAGGCGTAGTCAGCCCCAGCATTTT
CDR3: CASLVDRRSQPQHF

size: NA
V: TRBV5-6
J: TRBJ1-1
D: NA
DNA: TGTGCCAGCAGGCTTGGCACGGGGGTTACTGAAGCTTTCTTT
CDR3: CASRLGTGVTEAFF

size: many
V: TRBV28
J: TRBJ2-3
D: NA
DNA: TGTGCCAGCAGGTTACCGGGGGATACGCAGTATTTT
CDR3: CASRLPGDTQYF

size: many
V: TRBV3-1
J: TRBJ2-7
D: NA
DNA: TGTGCCAGCAGCCAAGAGGGGAGGGAGCAGTACTTC
CDR3: CASSQEGREQYF

size: many
V: TRBV27
J: TRBJ2-2
D: TRBD2
DNA: TGTGCCAGCAGTACCACTAGCGGGGCCGACACCGGGGAGCTGTTTTTT
CDR3: CASSTTSGADTGELFF

size: once
V: TRBV19
J: TRBJ1-6
D: NA
DNA: TGTGCCAGTAGGGAACCTCTGAGCTCCTATAATTCACCCCTCCACTTT
CDR3: CASREPLSSYNSPLHF

size: many
V: TRBV19
J: TRBJ2-3
D: TRBD2
DNA: TGTGCCAGTAGTTCCGGGAGGCACCCAGATACGCAGTATTTT
CDR3: CASSSGRHPDTQYF

size: many
V: TRBV12-3/TRBV12-4
J: TRBJ1-1
D: NA
DNA: TGTGCCAGCAGTACGGGGCTGAACACTGAAGCTTTCTTT
CDR3: CASSTGLNTEAFF

size: NA
V: TRBV9
J: TRBJ2-3
D: NA
DNA: TGTGCCAGCAGCGTAGTTGCGGGGTCCACAGATACGCAGTATTTT
CDR3: CASSVVAGSTDTQYF

size: few
V: TRBV24-1
J: TRBJ1-2
D: NA
DNA: TGTGCCACCAGTGATCCCGGCGCGTTCCCTGGCTACACCTTC
CDR3: CATSDPGAFPGYTF

size: many
V: TRBV12-3/TRBV12-4
J: TRBJ2-5
D: TRBD1
DNA: TGTGCCAGCAGCACCCACAGGGGGCCCCAAGAGACCCAGTACTTC
CDR3: CASSTHRGPQETQYF

size: few
V: TRBV5-1
J: TRBJ2-2
D: TRBD1
DNA: TGCGCCAGCAGCTTGGTGCCGACAGGGATCAACACCGGGGAGCTGTTTTTT
CDR3: CASSLVPTGINTGELFF

size: NA
V: TRBV19
J: TRBJ2-7
D: NA
DNA: TGTGCCAGTAGTATAGGATACGAGCAGTACTTC
CDR3: CASSIGYEQYF

size: few
V: TRBV5-8
J: TRBJ1-1
D: NA
DNA: TGTGCCAGCAGCTCGGGCTCCTCTAGAATGAACACTGAAGCTTTCTTT
CDR3: CASSSGSSRMNTEAFF

size: NA
V: TRBV5-1
J: TRBJ1-6
D: NA
DNA: TGCGCCAGCAGCTTGCTTGCCCCCCTCCACTTT
CDR3: CASSLLAPLHF

size: many
V: TRBV3-1
J: TRBJ1-2
D: TRBD1
DNA: TGTGCCAGCAGTCCGGGTGCGGGACAGGGGGTCTATGGCTACACCTTC
CDR3: CASSPGAGQGVYGYTF

size: many
V: TRBV27
J: TRBJ1-5
D: TRBD1
DNA: TGTGCCAGCAGTTATACAGGGGATCGTCAGCCCCAGCATTTT
CDR3: CASSYTGDRQPQHF

size: few
V: TRBV6-1
J: TRBJ2-3
D: NA
DNA: TGTGCCAGCAGTGAACGGTTCTCGCAGTATTTT
CDR3: CASSERFSQYF

size: few
V: TRBV6-1
J: TRBJ2-2
D: NA
DNA: TGTGCCAGCAGTGAAGACAGGGAGGGAATTATCACCGGGGAGCTGTTTTTT
CDR3: CASSEDREGIITGELFF

size: many
V: TRBV7-3
J: TRBJ2-3
D: NA
DNA: TGTGCCAGCAGCCGAACCTGGGACAACACAGATACGCAGTATTTT
CDR3: CASSRTWDNTDTQYF

size: many
V: TRBV28
J: TRBJ2-3
D: NA
DNA: TGTGCCAGCAGTTTAAGGGCGGGGAGCACAGATACGCAGTATTTT
CDR3: CASSLRAGSTDTQYF

size: few
V: TRBV24-1
J: TRBJ1-5
D: NA
DNA: TGTGCCACCAGTGAGGCCGGGACGGACAATCAGCCCCAGCATTTT
CDR3: CATSEAGTDNQPQHF

size: many
V: TRBV28
J: TRBJ2-2
D: TRBD1
DNA: TGTGCCAGCCTTGACAGGGCGGGTACCGGGGAGCTGTTTTTT
CDR3: CASLDRAGTGELFF

size: NA
V: TRBV6-5
J: TRBJ1-5
D: NA
DNA: TGTGCCAGCAGTTACTGCGACCAACCAGGGGCCAATCAGCCCCAGCATTTT
CDR3: CASSYCDQPGANQPQHF

size: many
V: TRBV12-3/TRBV12-4
J: TRBJ2-7
D: NA
DNA: TGTGCCAGCAGCTCGTGGGGCGAGCAGTACTTC
CDR3: CASSSWGEQYF

size: NA
V: TRBV6-1
J: TRBJ1-6
D: NA
DNA: TGTGCCAGCAGTAGGGGGGATGAACTTAATTCACCCCTCCACTTT
CDR3: CASSRGDELNSPLHF

size: few
V: TRBV20-1
J: TRBJ2-1
D: TRBD1
DNA: TGCAGTGCTAGATCAGTCCCGGGACAGGGGAATGAGCAGTTCTTC
CDR3: CSARSVPGQGNEQFF

size: many
V: TRBV6-6
J: TRBJ1-5
D: NA
DNA: TGTGCCAGCAGTTACAACGCAGAAACCCGCAATCAGCCCCAGCATTTT
CDR3: CASSYNAETRNQPQHF

size: NA
V: TRBV20-1
J: TRBJ2-3
D: NA
DNA: TGCAGTGCTAGAAGGGGGGTTAGCACAGATACGCAGTATTTT
CDR3: CSARRGVSTDTQYF